These 2 T cell receptor beta chains were sequenced from one sample in a study of persistence of HIV-infected CD4 T cells (dated by TCRdb to 2020 to 2021). The treatment or condition label of this sample denotes: suppressive antiretroviral therapy. As a nonspecific positive control representing the CD4+ T cell repertoire, cells were stimulated with anti-CD3/anti-CD28 magnetic beads. CD4+ T cells that responded were sorted based on upregulation of both CD40 ligand and CD69. The antigens of these receptors remain unknown. TCRbeta repertoires were sequenced from genomic DNA with the immunoSEQ hsTCRB assay version 4 in survey mode. TCRdb obtained this table from immuneACCESS and retained in-frame rearrangements with V and J assigned. These tables miss some clones; where compared with another copy, unresolved V genes account for less than half of the shortfall, and the remainder is unexplained. The sample includes some 41,000 clones, with roughly 89% observed a single time. Together, the top ten hold approximately 1.3% of the sample.

The material sequenced was CD4+ T cells sorted from PBMCs after 18-hour stimulation, taken from a patient who received antiretroviral therapy. The cell subset or site label of this sample denotes: CD40L+CD69+ CD4 T cells responding to anti-CD3/anti-CD28 beads, representing the overall repertoire. Source of these receptors: an adult man with HIV who was CMV-seropositive.

This clone came up once. This CDR3 reads CSVELRQGAMYF. The DNA of the CDR3 is TGCAGCGTTGAACTGAGACAGGGGGCAATGTACTTC. V is TRBV29-1 and J is TRBJ2-7, with 10 nucleotides matching TRBD1. This CDR3 has 12 amino acids. Per germline, CDR1 SQVTM and CDR2 ANQGSEA. The V and J ends lost 2 bases and 12 bases, in that order; junction bases with no gene match: 7.

In its sample, this clone was seen once. The chain uses TRBV2 and TRBJ2-1, with 10 positions matching TRBD2. This CDR3 region has 16 residues. Trimming cost V 1 base and J 5 bases; bases outside gene matches: 5. Germline-derived CDR1 and CDR2 are SNHLY and FYNNEI. DNA of the CDR3: TGTGCCAGCAGTGAAGGAAGGCTAGCGGGGGACAATGAGCAGTTCTTC. Protein: CASSEGRLAGDNEQFF.